The 22 T cell receptor beta chains below come from one sample, sequenced in a study of CD8+CD57+ T cells in acquired aplastic anemia. Genomic DNA templated the TCR beta VDJ and CDR3 profiling. TCRdb itself ran the reads through MiXCR, one entry per CDR3 protein. The table has some 120,000 distinct CDR3 sequences, 48% seen once. The sample comprised sorted CD4+, CD8+, or CD8+CD57+ T cells (not recorded which) from PBMCs. The receptors originated from a human donor in good health, serving as a control.

The table lists this clonotype with many counts. The chain has TRBV6-5 and TRBJ2-1; 7 positions match TRBD1. This CDR3 has 16 amino acids. With 2 bases clipped from V and 0 bases from J, the junction kept 4 bases outside the gene matches. Germline V gene sequence: CDR1 MNHEY, CDR2 SVGAGI. CDR3 sequence reads: CASSYATGASYNEQFF. In nucleotides, the CDR3 is TGTGCCAGCAGTTACGCTACAGGGGCCTCCTACAATGAGCAGTTCTTC.

This clonotype occurred many times. This chain uses TRBV28 with TRBJ2-7; D may be TRBD1 (5 bases). From germline, CDR1 is MDHEN and CDR2 SYDVKM. Trimming left V 2 bases short and J 0 bases short, with 17 bases between. The CDR3 contains 17 residues. The CDR3 nucleotides are TGTGCCAGCAGTTTACAAGGGGCTTCCCAAAGCTCCTACGAGCAGTACTTC. This codes for CASSLQGASQSSYEQYF.

This clonotype has only a few counts. The chain employs TRBV25-1 and TRBJ2-7, with D maybe TRBD2 (6 bases). Germline CDR1 MGHDK, CDR2 SYGVNS. This CDR3 has 13 amino acids. V lost 1 base and J 5 bases, leaving 9 bases between the germline ends. The CDR3 coding sequence is TGTGCCAGCAGTGAATCGGGACTGGACGAGCAGTACTTC. Translating it yields CASSESGLDEQYF.

The chain carries TRBV20-1 and TRBJ2-5; weak D call: TRBD1 (6 bases). The CDR3 length is 14 residues. Germline lookup yields CDR1 DFQATT and CDR2 SNEGSKA (reference sequence). V was trimmed by 0 bases and J by 4 bases, leaving 12 bases between them. The CDR3 loop is CSARDQQGRETQYF. The CDR3 nucleotides read TGCAGTGCTAGAGATCAACAGGGTAGAGAGACCCAGTACTTC.

The chain carries TRBV7-6 and TRBJ1-6; unclear D gene. This CDR3 is built from 13 residues. Germline loops: CDR1 SGHVS, CDR2 FNYEAQ. With 5 bases removed from V and 7 bases from J, the gap between germline ends came to 9 bases. CDR3 protein: CASSATGNSPLHF. CDR3 DNA: TGTGCCAGCAGCGCCACGGGGAATTCACCCCTCCACTTT.

This clonotype was seen at least ten times. The chain carries TRBV7-2 and TRBJ2-1; the match to TRBD2 covers 7 bases. Germline CDR1 is SGHTA and CDR2 is FQGNSA. This CDR3 region has 14 residues. V trimming: 5 bases; J trimming: 6 bases; junction bases outside the gene matches: 7. CDR3 bases: TGTGCCAGCAGCCCGGGTCTAGCGGTCAATGAGCAGTTCTTC. This sequence encodes CASSPGLAVNEQFF.

This clonotype was counted ten times or more. CDR3 protein: CASSQDQGAGQPQHF. CDR3 bases: TGTGCCAGCAGCCAAGATCAGGGGGCAGGGCAGCCCCAGCATTTT. The genes are TRBV3-1 and TRBJ1-5, with 8 bases aligning to TRBD1. The V gene end was trimmed by 0 bases and the J gene end by 7 bases; junction bases not matched to a gene: 5. The CDR3 runs to 15 residues. The germline CDR1 and CDR2 sequences are LGHDT and YNNKEL (reference sequence).

This chain joins TRBV29-1 and TRBJ2-7; D perhaps matches TRBD1 (6 bases). The V gene's germline CDR1 is SQVTM and CDR2 ANQGSEA. This CDR3 has 15 amino acids. Trimming removed 5 bases at V and 11 bases at J, with 28 bases between. CDR3 region: CSVTRWAGALRVKYF. As DNA, the CDR3 is TGCAGCGTTACAAGGTGGGCAGGGGCCCTCCGGGTGAAGTACTTC.

Ten or more counts support this clonotype. The chain carries TRBV6-1 and TRBJ2-7; no clear D gene. V was cut by 4 bases and J by 0 bases, with 7 bases left in between. The CDR3 is 13 residues long. Germline-derived CDR1 and CDR2 are MNHNS and SASEGT. The CDR3 coding sequence is TGTGCCAGCAGTGTGCCGATCTCCTACGAGCAGTACTTC. Protein: CASSVPISYEQYF.

The V and J genes are TRBV2 and TRBJ2-5; no firm D call. The V gene lost 8 bases and the J gene lost 5 bases, with 9 bases spanning the gap. CDR1 and CDR2 (germline): SNHLY, FYNNEI. The CDR3 covers 11 residues. CDR3: CASLGVETQYF. The DNA of the CDR3 is TGTGCCAGCCTGGGCGTTGAGACCCAGTACTTC.

In this sample, this clonotype turned up a few times. This sequence joins TRBV12-3 or TRBV12-4 and TRBJ2-5, with 7 bases matching TRBD2. Germline trimming cut 3 bases from V and 7 bases from J; bases unmatched to any gene: 2. The CDR3 is 12 amino acids. CDR3 protein: CASSFLAVTQYF. The DNA of the CDR3 is TGTGCCAGCAGTTTTCTAGCGGTGACCCAGTACTTC.

The chain carries TRBV9 and TRBJ2-7; D not certain. CDR3 length equals 16 residues. The V and J ends lost 2 bases and 0 bases respectively, with 15 bases between them. Germline loops: CDR1 SGDLS, CDR2 YYNGEE. Here the CDR3 DNA reads TGTGCCAGCAGCGTGAATCAAGGGTCAAGCTCCTACGAGCAGTACTTC. This sequence encodes CASSVNQGSSSYEQYF. Together with reference TRBV9 and TRBJ2-7, the CDR3 gives the full variable domain: DSGVTQTPKHLITATGQRVTLRCSPRSGDLSVYWYQQSLDQGLQFLIQYYNGEERAKGNILERFSAQQFPDLHSELNLSSLELGDSALYFCASSVNQGSSSYEQYFGPGTRLTVT.

For this clonotype: At one boundary the junction diverges from the germline segment, which might be a read error. The chain joins TRBV19 to TRBJ2-5; possibly TRBD2 for D (7 bases). The CDR3 contains 20 residues. CDR1 is LNHDA, CDR2 SQIVND, per germline (reference sequence). DNA of the CDR3: TGTGCCAGTAGTGAGAGGGGAGGGCAGGGGTCCCTCTCACAGCAAGAGACCCAATACTTC. Translating it yields CASSERGGQGSLSQQETQYF.

The J gene is TRBJ2-6, the V gene TRBV19; D is uncertain. The length of the CDR3 is 15 residues. The germline V gene encodes CDR1 LNHDA and CDR2 SQIVND (reference sequence). Trimming took 3 bases from V and 0 from J, leaving 6 bases between them. The CDR3 loop reads CASSIIGSGANVLTF. The CDR3 DNA sequence: TGTGCCAGTAGTATTATTGGCTCTGGGGCCAACGTCCTGACTTTC.

The sample holds many counts of this clonotype. V gene TRBV19 combines with J gene TRBJ2-1, with 8 positions matching TRBD2. Germline CDR1 LNHDA, CDR2 SQIVND (reference sequence). CDR3 size: 16 residues. V lost 6 bases, J lost 10 bases, and 17 bases stayed unmatched. The CDR3 region is CASRPPGGGTMREQFF. CDR3 DNA: TGTGCCAGTAGACCCCCGGGGGGGGGTACAATGCGGGAGCAGTTCTTC.

Turning to this clonotype: This may be a read error, as it is one base from a much larger clone. This chain joins TRBV7-2 and TRBJ2-2; D might be TRBD2 (5 bases). Per the germline V gene, CDR1 is SGHTA and CDR2 is FQGNSA. The CDR3 extends over 14 amino acids. As DNA, the CDR3 is TGTGCCGGCAGCTTAGATCGGGGTGGCGGGGAGCTGTTTTTT. Protein sequence: CAGSLDRGGGELFF.

This clonotype was seen more than once but under ten times. It may be a read error: a sequence one base away is much more abundant. This rearrangement joins TRBV2 to TRBJ1-6; 7 bases are shared with TRBD1. The CDR3 loop spans 18 amino acids. Germline V gene data show CDR1 as SNHLY and CDR2 as FYNNEI. The CDR3 loop reads CASRPYRGGSSCNSPLHF. CDR3 bases: TGTGCCAGCAGGCCATACAGGGGCGGGAGCTCCTGTAATTCACCCCTCCACTTT.

The chain joins TRBV19 to TRBJ2-7, with D possibly matching TRBD1 (5 bases). The V gene's germline CDR1 is LNHDA and CDR2 SQIVND (reference sequence). V was shortened by 3 bases and J by 3 bases, with 12 bases between the two germline ends. This CDR3 contains 14 residues. Here the CDR3 reads CASSIRGQNYEQYF. For the CDR3, the DNA is TGTGCCAGTAGTATCCGCGGACAAAACTACGAGCAGTACTTC.

This clonotype has only a few counts. This may be a read error: a much more frequent sequence differs by one nucleotide. The J gene is TRBJ1-6, the V gene TRBV30, with a weak D call TRBD1 (5 bases). Germline CDR1 is GTSNPN and CDR2 is SVGIG (reference sequence). The V and J ends lost 5 bases and 11 bases respectively, with 16 bases between them. This CDR3 spans 13 amino acids. CDR3 coding DNA: TGTGCCTGGGAAGCCGAAGGGGATCCACCCCTCCACTTT. It translates to CAWEAEGDPPLHF.

The rearrangement uses TRBV11-2 and TRBJ1-2; 11 bases are a match to TRBD1. In germline, CDR1 is SGHAT, CDR2 FQNNGV. There are 16 residues in the CDR3. The V and J ends lost 0 bases and 8 bases, in that order; junction bases with no gene match: 8. The DNA for the CDR3 is TGTGCCAGCAGCTTAGATTCGGGACAGGGGGAGGACGGCTACACCTTC. It encodes CASSLDSGQGEDGYTF.

This clonotype turned up a few times. This may be a read error: a much more frequent sequence differs by one nucleotide. The chain employs TRBV6-6 and TRBJ1-1; D unresolved. Looked up from germline, CDR1 is MNHNY and CDR2 is SVGAGI (reference sequence). This CDR3 comprises 11 residues. V lost 6 bases and J lost 9, with 11 bases in between. The CDR3 DNA reads TGTGCCAGCAGCCACCCTCCAAAAGCTTTCTTT. It specifies CASSHPPKAFF.

The rearrangement joins TRBV11-2 to TRBJ1-1, with TRBD1 identical over 10 bases. The CDR3 runs to 16 residues. CDR1 and CDR2 from the germline V gene are SGHAT and FQNNGV. V gave up 5 bases and J gave up 0 bases; unmatched junction bases: 6. Here the CDR3 DNA reads TGTGCCAGCAGCCCAGGACAGGGGGGCGTGAACACTGAAGCTTTCTTT. It specifies CASSPGQGGVNTEAFF.